These T cell receptor beta chains were read from a single sample in a study of long-term antiretroviral therapy in people with HIV. Sequenced by immunoSEQ multiplex PCR; TCRdb stores in-frame clones only, minus some. Among tens of thousands of clones listed, approximately 94% were seen once. The specimen comprised unsorted PBMCs, sampled about 9.1 years after starting antiretroviral therapy. These TCRs come from a man aged 30 to 45 with HIV. The CDR3 runs from the conserved cysteine through the conserved F or W. The D gene is left open where the match is weak. The size entry is marked missing in some rows and otherwise reads once, few, many or a size class.

clone_size | d_call | j_call | v_call | cdr3_nt | cdr3_aa
- | - | TRBJ2-5 | TRBV7-3 | TGTGCCAGCAGCCCACGGGGTGATGAGACCCAGTACTTC | CASSPRGDETQYF
- | - | TRBJ1-5 | TRBV19 | TGTGCCAGTAGTCTGGGTAAGACAGGCGCGTATAGCAATCAGCCCCAGCATTTT | CASSLGKTGAYSNQPQHF
once | - | TRBJ1-3 | TRBV15 | TGTGCCACCAGCGCCTCAGGGTCTGGAAACACCATATATTTT | CATSASGSGNTIYF
- | - | TRBJ2-3 | TRBV11-3 | TGTGCCAGCAGTGAGCAGGCTAGCACAGATACGCAGTATTTT | CASSEQASTDTQYF
- | TRBD1 | TRBJ1-4 | TRBV4-1 | TGCGCCAGCAGCCTCCGGGACAGGGGAGGTGAAAAACTGTTTTTT | CASSLRDRGGEKLFF
- | TRBD2 | TRBJ2-1 | TRBV11-2 | TGTGCCAGCAGCCAGACTAGCGGGGGGTTCAATGAGCAGTTCTTC | CASSQTSGGFNEQFF
- | - | TRBJ2-7 | TRBV7-9 | TGTGCCAGCAGCCCCAAGGACGGCTACGAGCAGTACTTC | CASSPKDGYEQYF
- | TRBD1 | TRBJ2-1 | TRBV10-3 | TGTGCCATCACCCGATCCGGGACAGCAAACAATGAGCAGTTCTTC | CAITRSGTANNEQFF
- | TRBD2 | TRBJ2-3 | TRBV7-3 | TGTGCCAGCAGCTTATGGGAGGGGAGCACAGATACGCAGTATTTT | CASSLWEGSTDTQYF
- | - | TRBJ1-1 | TRBV5-1 | TGCGCCAGCAGCTTGGGCACAGGGTTGGACACTGAAGCTTTCTTT | CASSLGTGLDTEAFF
few | - | TRBJ2-2 | TRBV10-1 | TGCGCCAGCAGTGAGTCCGCGGGTCGCGGCGGGGAGCTGTTTTTT | CASSESAGRGGELFF
few | - | TRBJ2-3 | TRBV2 | TGTGCCAGCATGGGTGGACGCACAGATACGCAGTATTTT | CASMGGRTDTQYF